These 27 T cell receptor beta chains came from one sample sequenced in a study of T cell repertoires in cytomegalovirus infection (dated by TCRdb to about 2019). Antigen specificity for these receptors is unknown. The sample's treatment or condition, from its label and the paper: in vitro stimulation with specific CMV peptide epitopes to enrich CMV-specific T cells. Sequencing used an Illumina HiSeq 1500. The public reads were run again by TCRdb, first through fastp at Q25 and then through MiXCR, and only productive beta chains were kept. Entries that share a CDR3 protein sequence are merged under the most common genes and DNA. This sample has about 920,000 distinct CDR3 sequences in its table, and around 31% of those were observed once. The ten largest clones represent over 12% of the sample. Sequenced material: cultured CD8+ T cells from PBMCs, taken from culture after CMV antigen stimulation. These TCRs come from a human donor in good health (CMV status not recorded). Some clones in this sample may be carry-over from other donors' samples.

This clonotype was recorded many times. This chain joins TRBV7-2 and TRBJ2-5; 13 positions match TRBD2. There are 16 residues in the CDR3. Germline lookup yields CDR1 SGHTA and CDR2 FQGNSA. V was pared by 4 bases and J by 1 base, with 3 bases of the junction left unmatched. This CDR3 reads CASSSRTSGSQETQYF. CDR3 DNA: TGTGCCAGCAGCTCTCGGACTAGCGGGAGCCAAGAGACCCAGTACTTC.

The CDR3 loop reads CASSHDTGEDQPQHF. The CDR3 nucleotides read TGCGCCAGCAGCCATGATACAGGGGAAGATCAGCCCCAGCATTTT. This chain connects TRBV4-3 to TRBJ1-5; 7 positions match TRBD1. CDR3 size: 15 residues. The V gene end was trimmed by 3 bases and the J gene end by 5 bases; junction bases not matched to a gene: 7. Germline V gene sequence: CDR1 LGHNA, CDR2 YSLEER.

This clonotype occurred many times. The chain joins TRBV6-7 to TRBJ1-4; no reliable D call. TRBV6-7 is labeled an ORF, and its function is uncertain. With 2 bases removed from V and 0 bases from J, the gap between germline ends came to 16 bases. This CDR3 region has 18 residues. The CDR3 spells CASSYRPVGVATNEKLFF. As DNA, the CDR3 is TGTGCCAGCAGTTACCGACCGGTAGGAGTTGCAACTAATGAAAAACTGTTTTTT.

In this sample, this clonotype turned up a few times. The rearrangement uses TRBV5-5 and TRBJ1-1, with 9 bases identical to TRBD1. CDR1 SGHKS and CDR2 YYEKEE come from the germline V gene (reference sequence). J was trimmed by 2 bases and V by 4 bases; bases with no gene match: 3. The CDR3 covers 14 residues. The CDR3 DNA follows: TGTGCCAGCAGCCGGGGACAGGGAAACACTGAAGCTTTCTTT. Its translation: CASSRGQGNTEAFF.

The chain couples TRBV25-1 to TRBJ2-7, with 7 bases that match TRBD2. The CDR3 spans 15 residues. J was trimmed by 4 bases and V by 6 bases; bases with no gene match: 12. In germline, CDR1 is MGHDK, CDR2 SYGVNS. The DNA of the CDR3 is TGTGCCAGCAGGCGGGCGGGGACGGGGGGTTACGAGCAGTACTTC. Translating it yields CASRRAGTGGYEQYF.

This chain links TRBV9 with TRBJ2-1; tentatively, D is TRBD1 (6 bases). The V gene's germline CDR1 is SGDLS and CDR2 YYNGEE. This CDR3 contains 15 residues. V lost 4 bases, J lost 8 bases, and 19 bases lay in between. The CDR3 loop is CASSNTGLVSDEQFF. The CDR3 nucleotides read TGTGCCAGCAGCAACACAGGGTTGGTTAGCGATGAGCAGTTCTTC.

This clonotype has a count of ten or more. V gene TRBV27 combines with J gene TRBJ1-1; no clear D. Trimming removed 2 bases at V and 10 bases at J, with 17 bases between. This CDR3 has 14 amino acids. Germline V CDR1 and CDR2: MNHEY, SMNVEV (reference sequence). The CDR3, as DNA: TGTGCCAGCAGTTTACTGGGCAGCACAGAGGGAGCTTTCTTT. Translating it yields CASSLLGSTEGAFF.

This clonotype was counted only a few times. V usage is TRBV6-1 and J usage is TRBJ2-1; D might be TRBD1 (6 bases). V was trimmed by 3 bases and J by 3 bases, leaving 9 bases between them. Germline V gene sequence: CDR1 MNHNS, CDR2 SASEGT. CDR3 length: 14 amino acids. DNA of the CDR3: TGTGCCAGCAGTGACAACAGGGTCTACAATGAGCAGTTCTTC. As protein: CASSDNRVYNEQFF.

V is TRBV7-6 and J is TRBJ2-3; D is ambiguous. This CDR3 comprises 15 residues. V was pared by 1 base and J by 0 bases, with 8 bases between. Germline loops: CDR1 SGHVS, CDR2 FNYEAQ. The CDR3 is CASSLGTFSTDTQYF. The CDR3 coding sequence is TGTGCCAGCAGCTTAGGGACCTTTAGCACAGATACGCAGTATTTT. Full variable domain (remainder filled in from reference TRBV7-6 and TRBJ2-3): GAGVSQSPRYKVTKRGQDVALRCDPISGHVSLYWYRQALGQGPEFLTYFNYEAQQDKSGLPNDRFSAERPEGSISTLTIQRTEQRDSAMYRCASSLGTFSTDTQYFGPGTRLTVL.

The J gene is TRBJ1-5, the V gene TRBV4-1, with a possible D match to TRBD1 (5 bases). The CDR3 sequence is 17 residues long. Per germline, CDR1 MGHRA and CDR2 YSYEKL. V shed 1 base and J shed 0 bases, with 13 bases lying between them. CDR3 DNA sequence: TGCGCCAGCAGCCAAGTAGTGGGGCATACTAGCAATCAGCCCCAGCATTTT. Encoded protein: CASSQVVGHTSNQPQHF.

V and J are TRBV6-8 and TRBJ2-5, with 7 bases matching TRBD2. V was clipped by 5 bases and J by 5 bases; unmatched bases: 8. CDR3 length: 14 amino acids. Germline V gene sequence: CDR1 MNHGY, CDR2 SAAAGT. CDR3 sequence reads: CASSHSGVVETQYF. The CDR3 coding sequence is TGTGCCAGCAGTCACAGCGGGGTCGTCGAGACCCAGTACTTC.

In this sample, this clonotype turned up once. This chain links TRBV2 with TRBJ1-4; no reliable D call. This CDR3 has 15 amino acids. The germline CDR1 and CDR2 sequences are SNHLY and FYNNEI. Deletions cut 6 bases from V and 6 bases from J, with 17 bases between. The CDR3 DNA reads TGTGCCAGCAGGGCCCAAGTCAAGAACTATGAAAAACTGTTTTTT. Translating it yields CASRAQVKNYEKLFF.

This clonotype occurred a few times. This chain connects TRBV20-1 to TRBJ1-1, with D hard to call. The CDR3 has 14 residues. Germline CDR1 reads DFQATT; CDR2 reads SNEGSKA (reference sequence). V lost 1 base to trimming and J lost 1 base, with 10 bases between them. The CDR3 DNA is TGCAGTGCTAGAGTAGCAAAAACGAACACTGAAGCTTTCTTT. It translates to CSARVAKTNTEAFF.

The rearrangement joins TRBV10-3 to TRBJ2-3; the D is unclear. The CDR3 length is 14 residues. Germline CDR1 and CDR2: ENHRY and SYGVKD. Trimming shortened V by 7 bases and J by 0 bases, and 11 bases separated the two germline ends. The chain's CDR3 is CAITLDLSTDTQYF. As DNA, the CDR3 is TGTGCCATCACGTTGGACCTGAGCACAGATACGCAGTATTTT.

This clonotype has only a few counts. The chain couples TRBV6-5 to TRBJ1-1; D unclear. Deletions cut 2 bases from V and 1 base from J, with 17 bases between. The germline CDR1 and CDR2 sequences are MNHEY and SVGAGI. The CDR3 spans 17 residues. CDR3 sequence reads: CASSYVGIPLPNTEAFF. The CDR3 DNA reads as TGTGCCAGCAGTTACGTGGGGATCCCGCTCCCGAACACTGAAGCTTTCTTT.

The J gene is TRBJ1-2, the V gene TRBV18; 9 bases are a match to TRBD1. The length of the CDR3 is 14 residues. Looked up from germline, CDR1 is KGHSH and CDR2 is LQKENI. The J segment lost 8 bases and the V segment lost 3 bases, leaving 7 bases of the junction unmatched. CDR3 region: CASSPSRDRDGYTF. CDR3 coding DNA: TGTGCCAGCTCACCGAGCCGGGACAGGGACGGCTACACCTTC.

The chain recombines TRBV7-9 with TRBJ1-1; 8 bases fit TRBD1. J gave up 1 base and V 5 bases, and 6 bases lay outside the gene matches. Germline V gene data show CDR1 as SEHNR and CDR2 as FQNEAQ (reference sequence). The CDR3 runs 15 residues. The CDR3 DNA follows: TGTGCCAGCAGCATTGGGACAGGAACGAACACTGAAGCTTTCTTT. It is translated as CASSIGTGTNTEAFF.

The chain has TRBV15 and TRBJ1-2; maybe TRBD1 (5 bases). The CDR3 runs to 16 residues. Germline V gene sequence: CDR1 LNHNV, CDR2 YYDKDF (reference sequence). With 0 bases removed from V and 7 bases from J, the gap between germline ends came to 18 bases. The CDR3 reads CATSRDRTGRVAGYTF. The DNA for the CDR3 is TGTGCCACCAGCAGAGATCGAACGGGCAGGGTTGCTGGCTACACCTTC.

This clonotype occurred a few times. The chain couples TRBV4-1 to TRBJ1-2; TRBD1 matches 7 bases. Germline V gene sequence: CDR1 MGHRA, CDR2 YSYEKL. CDR3 length equals 13 residues. After removal of 1 base from V and 13 bases from J, the junction contained 9 bases not matched to a gene. CDR3 coding DNA: TGCGCCAGCAGCCAAGTCGTACAGGGGTCTCCCACCTTC. Amino acids: CASSQVVQGSPTF.

This clonotype was recorded at least ten times. The gene calls are TRBV7-8 and TRBJ2-1; 10 bases fit TRBD1. V dropped 5 bases and J dropped 5; count of bases not matched to a gene: 9. The CDR3 spans 16 residues. Germline CDR1 reads SGHVS; CDR2 reads FQNEAQ. The CDR3 bases are TGTGCCAGCAGCACACGGACAGGGGGGGCGGACAATGAGCAGTTCTTC. Translated, it gives CASSTRTGGADNEQFF.

At least ten counts were recorded for this clonotype. The chain couples TRBV7-2 to TRBJ1-6; D is perhaps TRBD1 (6 bases). This CDR3 has 17 residues. V lost 7 bases and J lost 0, with 16 bases in between. Per the germline V gene, CDR1 is SGHTA and CDR2 is FQGNSA. DNA of the CDR3: TGTGCCAGCAATCTATACAGGGCCTTCTCCTATAATTCACCCCTCCACTTT. Translated, it gives CASNLYRAFSYNSPLHF.

The V call is TRBV12-3 or TRBV12-4, the J call TRBJ2-7; D uncertain. Trimming removed 8 bases from V and 7 bases from J, with 18 bases in between. The CDR3 loop spans 13 amino acids. Here the CDR3 reads CASSDGLGYEQYF. DNA of the CDR3: TGTGCCAGCTCCGACGGGCTAGGGTATGAGCAGTACTTC.

The CDR3 here is CASSFQQGHQPQHF. CDR3 nucleotides: TGTGCCAGCAGTTTCCAGCAGGGTCATCAGCCCCAGCATTTT. V and J are TRBV28 and TRBJ1-5, with a tentative D call TRBD1 (5 bases). Germline CDR1 and CDR2: MDHEN and SYDVKM. The CDR3 contains 14 residues. Deletions cut 3 bases from V and 5 bases from J, with 11 bases between.

This clonotype was detected only a few times. J is TRBJ1-2 and V is TRBV13; maybe TRBD1 (6 bases). V gave up 1 base and J gave up 1 base, with 13 bases separating them. Germline V lookup: CDR1 PRHDT, CDR2 FYEKMQ (reference sequence). This CDR3 comprises 16 residues. CDR3 sequence reads: CASSLESGALNYGYTF. CDR3 DNA sequence: TGTGCCAGCAGCTTAGAGTCAGGGGCCCTTAACTATGGCTACACCTTC.

This clonotype has a single count. The chain is built from TRBV28 and TRBJ1-4; D gene ambiguous. Trimming stripped 1 base from V and 7 bases from J, with 19 bases between. The CDR3 is made up of 17 amino acids. Germline V gene data show CDR1 as MDHEN and CDR2 as SYDVKM. The CDR3 region has the DNA TGTGCCAGCAGTTTATTGTCCCGGGCTACGGCTAGTGAAAAACTGTTTTTT. Its translation is CASSLLSRATASEKLFF.

This clonotype has only one observation. The V call is TRBV4-1, the J call TRBJ2-1; 9 nucleotides match TRBD1. J was trimmed by 7 bases and V by 5 bases; bases with no gene match: 9. This CDR3 has 15 amino acids. Germline CDR1 MGHRA, CDR2 YSYEKL. The CDR3 is CASSEGQGSRNEQFF. CDR3 DNA sequence: TGCGCCAGCAGCGAAGGACAGGGGTCACGGAATGAGCAGTTCTTC.

The chain couples TRBV12-3 or TRBV12-4 to TRBJ2-6; D not certain. CDR3 length equals 14 residues. V dropped 6 bases and J dropped 4 bases, with 10 bases sitting between them. The CDR3 sequence is CASRSRRGANVLTF. CDR3 coding DNA: TGTGCCAGCAGGTCAAGGAGAGGGGCCAACGTCCTGACTTTC.